The following is a T cell receptor beta chain sequence with its context. Its antigen is unknown. TCRdb fed the reads into MiXCR, producing one record per CDR3 protein. The sample lists under 300,000 distinct CDR3 sequences, about a sixth occurring once. These data come from a study of T cell repertoires in cytomegalovirus infection. General study results and limits: HLA-C-restricted, CMV-specific TCR beta clonotypes were dominant ex vivo. The cumulative frequency of public TCR beta families identified carriers of CMV plus the relevant HLA.

The sequence was collected from a human donor in good health (CMV status not recorded). Some clones in this sample may be carry-over from other donors' samples. The sequenced sample was CD8+ T cells from PBMCs.

In nucleotides, the CDR3 is TGCAGTGCTAGAGATCGACTTGGGCTAGCGTTAGAGGATACGCAGTATTTT. It is translated as CSARDRLGLALEDTQYF. J is TRBJ2-3 and V is TRBV20-1; maybe TRBD2 (6 bases). Germline values: CDR1 DFQATT, CDR2 SNEGSKA (reference sequence). The CDR3 is 17 residues long. V lost 0 bases and J lost 6, with 22 bases in between.